This T cell receptor (beta chain) was sequenced during a study of T cell responses to AZD1222 COVID-19 vaccine. Study-wide background: Combined were second doses at about 4 or about 12 weeks. Study conclusions and caveats: Repertoires were obtained solely post-peak T cell response. Females made up more of the donors, who were largely white British, and clonal diversity may have come out too low.

Sequencing used immunoSEQ multiplex PCR; TCRdb keeps in-frame clones, though not all of them. The profile shows around 150,000 clones, roughly 86% of them singletons. Worth noting for this clone: The antigen is undetermined.

Per the germline V gene, CDR1 is MNHEY and CDR2 is SVGAGI. The CDR3 totals 15 residues. V lost 4 bases, J lost 2 bases, and 14 bases lay in between. The TCR comes from an adult in good health. Sequencing was performed on peripheral blood, taken on day 0 of AZD1222 vaccination. V usage is TRBV6-5 and J usage is TRBJ1-1; maybe TRBD1 (6 bases). The CDR3 coding sequence is TGTGCCAGCAGTTCAACCGGGGGGGGCAACACTGAAGCTTTCTTT. Translating it yields CASSSTGGGNTEAFF.